The 14 T cell receptor beta chains presented below share a single source sample, sequenced in a study of blood T cell repertoires in COVID-19. Produced via immunoSEQ multiplex PCR; TCRdb's table is partial and in-frame only. The sample lists fewer than 80,000 clones, 80% to 95% seen once, with less than 8.5% in the top ten. Specimen: peripheral blood. Receptor source: a human donor in a cohort sampled during active COVID-19.

This chain joins TRBV29-1 and TRBJ1-2; 10 bases agree with TRBD1. The CDR3 contains 15 residues. Germline V gives CDR1 SQVTM, CDR2 ANQGSEA. After removal of 4 bases from V and 6 bases from J, the junction contained 11 bases not matched to a gene. CDR3 amino acids: CSVGSRDRGFNGYTF. CDR3 nucleotide sequence: TGCAGCGTTGGCTCGAGGGACAGGGGTTTTAATGGCTACACCTTC. Full variable domain (rest looked up from reference TRBV29-1 and TRBJ1-2): SAVISQKPSRDICQRGTSLTIQCQVDSQVTMMFWYRQQPGQSLTLIATANQGSEATYESGFVIDKFPISRPNLTFSTLTVSNMSPEDSSIYLCSVGSRDRGFNGYTFGSGTRLTVV.

This chain links TRBV24-1 with TRBJ2-2; the match to TRBD1 covers 8 bases. With V trimmed by 9 bases and J by 5 bases, 13 bases remained unmatched. This CDR3 has 16 amino acids. CDR1 and CDR2 from the germline V gene are KGHDR and SFDVKD. In nucleotides, the CDR3 is TGTGCCACCGAGAGACCTACAGGGGGTGGAACCGGGGAGCTGTTTTTT. This gives the protein CATERPTGGGTGELFF.

V gene TRBV5-6 combines with J gene TRBJ2-5; TRBD2 might be the D (7 bases). Germline CDR1 is SGHDT and CDR2 is YYEEEE. This CDR3 region has 14 residues. V lost 3 bases, J lost 5 bases, and 14 bases lay in between. Written as DNA, the CDR3 is TGTGCCAGCAGCTCGGGGGGCTTAGGGGAGACCCAGTACTTC. Translating gives CASSSGGLGETQYF.

V and J are TRBV15 and TRBJ1-4, with TRBD1 identical over 10 bases. Germline trimming cut 3 bases from V and 10 bases from J; bases unmatched to any gene: 5. Germline lookup yields CDR1 LNHNV and CDR2 YYDKDF (reference sequence). The CDR3 contains 14 residues. Here the CDR3 reads CATSRGTGAGKLFF. The DNA of the CDR3 is TGTGCCACCAGCAGGGGGACAGGGGCGGGAAAACTGTTTTTT.

The chain combines TRBV12-3 or TRBV12-4 with TRBJ2-7, with D perhaps TRBD1 (5 bases). V was clipped by 3 bases and J by 3 bases, with 9 bases between them. CDR3 length: 13 amino acids. Here the CDR3 reads CASSFPGNYEQYF. The DNA of the CDR3 is TGTGCCAGCAGTTTCCCAGGGAACTACGAGCAGTACTTC.

The chain carries TRBV18 and TRBJ1-6, with TRBD1 identical over 7 bases. V trimming: 1 base; J trimming: 8 bases; junction bases outside the gene matches: 8. This CDR3 spans 16 amino acids. The germline V gene has CDR1 KGHSH and CDR2 LQKENI. CDR3 DNA: TGTGCCAGCTCACCACAGGCAGGGGGGAAGGATTCACCCCTCCACTTT. Its protein product is CASSPQAGGKDSPLHF. Filled out from reference TRBV18 and TRBJ1-6, the complete variable domain reads NAGVMQNPRHLVRRRGQEARLRCSPMKGHSHVYWYRQLPEEGLKFMVYLQKENIIDESGMPKERFSAEFPKEGPSILRIQQVVRGDSAAYFCASSPQAGGKDSPLHFGNGTRLTVT.

The chain uses TRBV6-1 and TRBJ1-5; D possibly corresponds to TRBD1 (5 bases). This CDR3 contains 17 residues. Trimming cost V 0 bases and J 3 bases, with 15 bases left between them. The germline CDR1 and CDR2 sequences are MNHNS and SASEGT. CDR3 nucleotide sequence: TGTGCCAGCAGTGAAGCGCAGGGAAGACGGTCCAATCAGCCCCAGCATTTT. It encodes CASSEAQGRRSNQPQHF.

This chain links TRBV7-9 with TRBJ2-1; D is undetermined. Trimming removed 5 bases from V and 9 bases from J, with 11 bases in between. The CDR3 is 12 residues long. The germline V gene encodes CDR1 SEHNR and CDR2 FQNEAQ (reference sequence). CDR3 nucleotide sequence: TGTGCCAGCAGCCATAGTCGAAGTGAGCAGTTCTTC. Its protein product is CASSHSRSEQFF.

This chain uses TRBV5-5 with TRBJ2-3; 7 nucleotides match TRBD2. Germline loops: CDR1 SGHKS, CDR2 YYEKEE (reference sequence). The CDR3 loop spans 14 amino acids. With V trimmed by 3 bases and J by 5 bases, 6 bases remained unmatched. The CDR3 spells CASSSGLVGDTQYF. Here the CDR3 DNA reads TGTGCCAGCAGCTCCGGACTAGTTGGAGATACGCAGTATTTT.

The V and J genes are TRBV5-1 and TRBJ1-5; 11 bases agree with TRBD1. The V gene's germline CDR1 is SGHRS and CDR2 YFSETQ. CDR3 size: 15 residues. Trimming cost V 4 bases and J 7 bases; bases outside gene matches: 7. As DNA, the CDR3 is TGCGCCAGCAGCCCGGAGGGACAGGGGGTCCAGCCCCAGCATTTT. It yields the protein CASSPEGQGVQPQHF.

The chain uses TRBV5-1 and TRBJ2-5; TRBD1 aligns across 9 bases. V dropped 4 bases and J dropped 4; count of bases not matched to a gene: 8. Germline V gene lookup returns CDR1 SGHRS and CDR2 YFSETQ. The CDR3 consists of 15 residues. In nucleotides, the CDR3 is TGCGCCAGCAGCCTGACCTCGGACAGGGGAGAGACCCAGTACTTC. It is translated as CASSLTSDRGETQYF.

The chain couples TRBV5-1 to TRBJ2-1, with 13 bases lining up with TRBD2. The length of the CDR3 is 17 residues. Germline V gives CDR1 SGHRS, CDR2 YFSETQ. The ends lost 3 bases at V and 4 bases at J; junction bases unmatched: 7. The CDR3 DNA sequence: TGCGCCAGCAGCTCGGCCACTAGCGGGGGGGCTTACAATGAGCAGTTCTTC. Amino acids: CASSSATSGGAYNEQFF.

The chain links TRBV28 to TRBJ2-7; 8 positions match TRBD2. The CDR3 runs 18 residues. CDR1 and CDR2 from the germline V gene are MDHEN and SYDVKM. V lost 5 bases, J lost 1 base, and 16 bases stayed unmatched. CDR3 in DNA: TGTGCCAGCAGTCCACCGGGGGGGGGTGGTAGCTTTTCCTACGAGCAGTACTTC. Its translation is CASSPPGGGGSFSYEQYF.

The chain is built from TRBV30 and TRBJ1-2, with unresolved D. Trimming left V 2 bases short and J 4 bases short, with 11 bases between. Germline loops: CDR1 GTSNPN, CDR2 SVGIG (reference sequence). The CDR3 has 13 amino acids. CDR3 residues: CAWSSSLSYGYTF. The CDR3 coding sequence is TGTGCCTGGAGTAGTTCGCTATCCTATGGCTACACCTTC.